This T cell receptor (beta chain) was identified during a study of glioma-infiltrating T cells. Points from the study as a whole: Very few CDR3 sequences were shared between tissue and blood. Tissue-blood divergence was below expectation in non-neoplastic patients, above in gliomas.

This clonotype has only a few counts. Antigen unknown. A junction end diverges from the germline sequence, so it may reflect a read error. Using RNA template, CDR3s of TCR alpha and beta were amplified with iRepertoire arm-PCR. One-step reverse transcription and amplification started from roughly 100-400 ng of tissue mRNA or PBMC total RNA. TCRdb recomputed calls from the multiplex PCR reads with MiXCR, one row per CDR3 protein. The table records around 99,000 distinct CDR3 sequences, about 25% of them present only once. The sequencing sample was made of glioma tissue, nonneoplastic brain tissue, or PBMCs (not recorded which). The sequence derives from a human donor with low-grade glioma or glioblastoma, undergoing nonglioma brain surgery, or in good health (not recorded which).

CDR3 bases: TGTTCCAGTGCAGGGGGAAGGTTTAATGAGCAGTTCTTC. Protein product: CSSAGGRFNEQFF. This chain uses TRBV6-2 or TRBV6-3 with TRBJ2-1; TRBD1 matches 7 bases. Germline-derived CDR1 and CDR2 are MNHEY and SVGEGT. CDR3 length: 13 amino acids.